The 11 T cell receptor beta chains below were found in one sample sequenced in a study of cytomegalovirus exposure and HLA in healthy donors. Researchers ran the PCR with 60 Vbeta and 13 Jbeta primers. The protocol was immunoSEQ multiplex PCR, while the TCRdb copy is restricted to in-frame clones and leaves out a portion. This table has 250,000 to 300,000 clones, roughly 81% appearing once. Material for sequencing was PBMCs. The receptors originated from a woman aged 40 to 55 in good health and CMV-seropositive.

The chain combines TRBV5-1 with TRBJ1-2; a weak D match, TRBD1 (5 bases). The CDR3 runs to 12 residues. Germline V lookup: CDR1 SGHRS, CDR2 YFSETQ. V dropped 0 bases and J dropped 8 bases, with 8 bases sitting between them. The CDR3, as DNA: TGCGCCAGCAGCTTGGACAGGATGGGCTACACCTTC. Protein: CASSLDRMGYTF.

V is TRBV6-1 and J is TRBJ2-7; 9 bases map to TRBD1. This CDR3 comprises 16 residues. The V gene's germline CDR1 is MNHNS and CDR2 SASEGT. V lost 4 bases and J lost 4; bases outside the gene matches: 11. The CDR3 region has the DNA TGTGCCAGCAGTGTCCACAGGGGGCTCGGGGTTTACGAGCAGTACTTC. Its protein product is CASSVHRGLGVYEQYF.

The chain is built from TRBV29-1 and TRBJ1-1, with a tentative D call TRBD1 (6 bases). This CDR3 contains 13 residues. Germline CDR1 and CDR2: SQVTM and ANQGSEA. Trimming removed 7 bases at V and 2 bases at J, with 14 bases between. The CDR3 nucleotides read TGCAGCGCTCGGGTACAGGGAAACACTGAAGCTTTCTTT. As protein: CSARVQGNTEAFF.

The genes are TRBV10-3 and TRBJ2-1; 7 nucleotides agree with TRBD2. The trim removed 4 bases at V and 2 bases at J, leaving 2 bases unmatched. This CDR3 is built from 14 residues. CDR1 and CDR2 (germline): ENHRY, SYGVKD. DNA of the CDR3: TGTGCCATCAGTGGGGGACTAACCTACAATGAGCAGTTCTTC. It codes for CAISGGLTYNEQFF.

The chain carries TRBV5-8 and TRBJ1-2; D is uncertain. This CDR3 region has 14 residues. The V gene lost 0 bases and the J gene lost 4 bases, with 10 bases spanning the gap. Germline V gene lookup returns CDR1 SGHTS and CDR2 YDEGEE. CDR3 sequence: CASSLAPGIYGYTF. CDR3 coding DNA: TGTGCCAGCAGCTTGGCCCCCGGGATCTATGGCTACACCTTC.

The genes are TRBV27 and TRBJ2-7, with 14 bases lining up with TRBD2. CDR1 is MNHEY and CDR2 is SMNVEV in the germline V gene (reference sequence). V was clipped by 5 bases and J by 8 bases; unmatched bases: 8. The CDR3 is 15 amino acids. The CDR3, as DNA: TGTGCCAGCAGTATAGGGACTAGCGGGAGCGAACAGCAGTACTTC. Amino acid sequence: CASSIGTSGSEQQYF.

This chain joins TRBV6-6 and TRBJ2-7; 11 positions match TRBD1. The V gene's germline CDR1 is MNHNY and CDR2 SVGAGI (reference sequence). Trimming at V came to 4 bases and at J to 3 bases, leaving 8 bases not matched to a gene. The CDR3 consists of 16 residues. The CDR3 nucleotides are TGTGCCAGCAGTTCTTATTCGGGACAGGGGGTCTACGAGCAGTACTTC. Its protein product is CASSSYSGQGVYEQYF.

The chain is built from TRBV7-3 and TRBJ2-3, with D possibly being TRBD1 (6 bases). Deletions cut 5 bases from V and 0 bases from J, with 9 bases between. CDR3 size: 14 residues. Germline V gene data show CDR1 as SGHTA and CDR2 as FQGTGA. The DNA of the CDR3 is TGTGCCAGCAGCGAAACAGGGAGCACAGATACGCAGTATTTT. Its translation is CASSETGSTDTQYF. The variable domain in full, with the rest retrieved from reference TRBV7-3 and TRBJ2-3, is GAGVSQTPSNKVTEKGKYVELRCDPISGHTALYWYRQSLGQGPEFLIYFQGTGAADDSGLPNDRFFAVRPEGSVSTLKIQRTERGDSAVYLCASSETGSTDTQYFGPGTRLTVL.

This chain uses TRBV6-5 with TRBJ2-7, with D perhaps TRBD2 (5 bases). CDR3 size: 12 residues. From germline, CDR1 is MNHEY and CDR2 SVGAGI. V lost 0 bases, J lost 6 bases, and 6 bases lay in between. The CDR3 sequence is CASSYSGGEQYF. The CDR3 coding sequence is TGTGCCAGCAGTTACTCTGGAGGCGAGCAGTACTTC.

V is TRBV6-5 and J is TRBJ1-4; 9 bases are a match to TRBD1. Germline CDR1 MNHEY, CDR2 SVGAGI. Unmatched junction bases numbered 2, after V lost 8 bases and J lost 7 bases. CDR3 size: 12 residues. In DNA, the CDR3 is TGTGCCAGCCGACAGGGGGGTGAAAAACTGTTTTTT. Protein product: CASRQGGEKLFF.

This clone was seen a single time. The J gene is TRBJ1-6, the V gene TRBV30, with a tentative D call TRBD1 (5 bases). This CDR3 region has 13 residues. CDR1 is GTSNPN, CDR2 SVGIG, per germline (reference sequence). V gave up 2 bases and J gave up 16 bases, with 18 bases separating them. The CDR3: CAWSTWGLPQLHF. Written as DNA, the CDR3 is TGTGCCTGGAGTACATGGGGACTGCCTCAGCTCCACTTT.